The 31 T cell receptor beta chains in this list originate from one sample, sequenced in a study of radiotherapy plus CTLA-4 blockade in lung cancer. The protocol was immunoSEQ multiplex PCR, while the TCRdb copy is restricted to in-frame clones and leaves out a portion. The sample holds tens of thousands of clones; 83% are singletons and the top ten take more than 0.75%. The sequencing used peripheral blood, collected from a patient treated with radiotherapy plus ipilimumab. The source of these receptors is a human donor with non-small cell lung cancer who had stable disease on radiotherapy plus ipilimumab.

The sample holds one count of this clone. The chain recombines TRBV28 with TRBJ1-5; no clear D. CDR3 size: 14 residues. Trimming cost V 3 bases and J 3 bases, with 9 bases left between them. Germline V gene data show CDR1 as MDHEN and CDR2 as SYDVKM. The CDR3 DNA follows: TGTGCCAGCAGTTTTATGACCCCCAATCAGCCCCAGCATTTT. It specifies CASSFMTPNQPQHF.

This chain uses TRBV2 with TRBJ2-1; D may be TRBD1 (5 bases). The CDR3 covers 14 residues. V was pared by 7 bases and J by 6 bases, with 16 bases between. Germline assignment: CDR1 SNHLY and CDR2 FYNNEI. The CDR3 sequence is CASTDTKARNEQFF. As DNA, the CDR3 is TGTGCCAGCACGGACACCAAGGCCCGCAATGAGCAGTTCTTC.

This clone was seen once. The chain links TRBV7-6 to TRBJ2-5; D gene uncertain. The germline V gene encodes CDR1 SGHVS and CDR2 FNYEAQ. Trimming took 1 base from V and 0 from J, leaving 15 bases between them. CDR3 length: 17 amino acids. The CDR3 sequence: CASSLESLRKYQETQYF. CDR3 nucleotides: TGTGCCAGCAGCTTAGAATCTTTGAGGAAGTACCAAGAGACCCAGTACTTC.

The V and J genes are TRBV9 and TRBJ2-2, with D unclear. The CDR3 is made up of 14 amino acids. V shed 0 bases and J shed 0 bases, with 3 bases lying between them. Germline CDR1 SGDLS, CDR2 YYNGEE. The CDR3 sequence: CASSVGTNTGELFF. CDR3 in DNA: TGTGCCAGCAGCGTAGGGACGAACACCGGGGAGCTGTTTTTT.

The chain joins TRBV30 to TRBJ1-1, with D maybe TRBD1 (5 bases). Germline CDR1 reads GTSNPN; CDR2 reads SVGIG (reference sequence). The CDR3 runs to 13 residues. V gave up 0 bases and J gave up 3 bases, with 8 bases separating them. The CDR3 DNA sequence: TGTGCCTGGAGTGTACGGGGGGACACTGAAGCTTTCTTT. Translation gives CAWSVRGDTEAFF. The entire variable domain, with the rest obtained from reference TRBV30 and TRBJ1-1, is as follows: SQTIHQWPATLVQPVGSPLSLECTVEGTSNPNLYWYRQAAGRGLQLLFYSVGIGQISSEVPQNLSASRPQDRQFILSSKKLLLSDSGFYLCAWSVRGDTEAFFGQGTRLTVV.

This CDR3 reads CASSQQGGVGPYNEQFF. The DNA of the CDR3 is TGTGCCAGCAGCCAGCAGGGGGGAGTAGGACCGTACAATGAGCAGTTCTTC. This chain uses TRBV7-9 with TRBJ2-1; maybe TRBD1 (7 bases). The CDR3 is 17 residues long. Germline CDR1 SEHNR, CDR2 FQNEAQ (reference sequence). V gave up 5 bases and J gave up 4 bases, with 21 bases separating them. Based on the CDR3 plus reference TRBV7-9 and TRBJ2-1, the full variable domain is DTGVSQNPRHKITKRGQNVTFRCDPISEHNRLYWYRQTLGQGPEFLTYFQNEAQLEKSRLLSDRFSAERPKGSFSTLEIQRTEQGDSAMYLCASSQQGGVGPYNEQFFGPGTRLTVL.

The V gene is TRBV28, the J gene TRBJ1-1; the D gene is possibly TRBD1 (5 bases). The CDR3 spans 14 residues. Germline CDR1 and CDR2: MDHEN and SYDVKM. Between the trimmed V and J ends, which lost 6 bases and 4 bases, there was a span of 15 bases. CDR3 nucleotides: TGTGCCAGCAGCTCCGAAGGGGAGGCCACTGAAGCTTTCTTT. It encodes CASSSEGEATEAFF.

The gene calls are TRBV19 and TRBJ2-1; 7 nucleotides align to TRBD2. Unmatched junction bases numbered 7, after V lost 6 bases and J lost 8 bases. The length of the CDR3 is 13 residues. CDR1 is LNHDA, CDR2 SQIVND, per germline (reference sequence). CDR3 in DNA: TGTGCCAGTAGGCTAGCGGCGGTGGATGAGCAGTTCTTC. Protein sequence: CASRLAAVDEQFF.

The chain uses TRBV5-1 and TRBJ2-7, with TRBD2 matching over 12 bases. V was pared by 1 base and J by 0 bases, with 2 bases of the junction left unmatched. CDR3 size: 16 residues. The V gene's germline CDR1 is SGHRS and CDR2 YFSETQ. CDR3 bases: TGCGCCAGCAGCTTGACTAGCGGGGGGTCCTCCTACGAGCAGTACTTC. It translates to CASSLTSGGSSYEQYF.

This chain connects TRBV7-3 to TRBJ1-6; a possible D gene is TRBD1 (5 bases). Germline V gives CDR1 SGHTA, CDR2 FQGTGA. The germline V and J ends were trimmed by 5 bases and 10 bases, with 15 bases remaining between them. The CDR3 sequence is 14 residues long. CDR3 sequence reads: CASSPDPGYSPLHF. DNA of the CDR3: TGTGCCAGCAGCCCCGACCCAGGGTACTCACCCCTCCACTTT. Drawing the rest from reference TRBV7-3 and TRBJ1-6, the complete variable domain is GAGVSQTPSNKVTEKGKYVELRCDPISGHTALYWYRQSLGQGPEFLIYFQGTGAADDSGLPNDRFFAVRPEGSVSTLKIQRTERGDSAVYLCASSPDPGYSPLHFGNGTRLTVT.

The rearrangement uses TRBV30 and TRBJ1-6; D not resolved. The ends were cut back, 4 bases at V and 7 bases at J, with 17 bases in the middle. The germline V gene encodes CDR1 GTSNPN and CDR2 SVGIG (reference sequence). The CDR3 sequence is 15 residues long. The chain's CDR3 is CAWITTGGRNSPLHF. The DNA for the CDR3 is TGTGCCTGGATCACTACGGGAGGGAGAAATTCACCCCTCCACTTT. Together with reference TRBV30 and TRBJ1-6, the CDR3 gives the full variable domain: SQTIHQWPATLVQPVGSPLSLECTVEGTSNPNLYWYRQAAGRGLQLLFYSVGIGQISSEVPQNLSASRPQDRQFILSSKKLLLSDSGFYLCAWITTGGRNSPLHFGNGTRLTVT.

The V and J genes are TRBV18 and TRBJ1-1; possible D gene TRBD1, 6 bases. CDR3 length equals 15 residues. V was trimmed by 1 base and J by 3 bases, leaving 12 bases between them. The germline gives CDR1 KGHSH, CDR2 LQKENI. The CDR3 loop reads CASSPHQGLDTEAFF. CDR3 nucleotides: TGTGCCAGCTCACCACATCAGGGGTTGGACACTGAAGCTTTCTTT.

This chain joins TRBV16 and TRBJ1-2, with D tentatively TRBD1 (6 bases). The CDR3 loop spans 14 amino acids. The germline V and J ends were trimmed by 0 bases and 6 bases, with 11 bases remaining between them. Per germline, CDR1 KGHSY and CDR2 FQNENV. CDR3 nucleotides: TGTGCCAGCAGCCAATCGATAGGGGGAGATGGCTACACCTTC. As protein: CASSQSIGGDGYTF.

The chain combines TRBV11-2 with TRBJ1-2; possibly TRBD1 for D (5 bases). CDR3 length: 15 amino acids. Germline V lookup: CDR1 SGHAT, CDR2 FQNNGV. Trimming shortened V by 0 bases and J by 2 bases, and 10 bases separated the two germline ends. The CDR3: CASSLDGRANYGYTF. In nucleotides, the CDR3 is TGTGCCAGCAGCTTAGATGGCAGGGCGAACTATGGCTACACCTTC.

V is TRBV6-5 and J is TRBJ2-3; a possible D gene is TRBD1 (6 bases). Trimming removed 2 bases from V and 5 bases from J, with 8 bases in between. The CDR3 runs to 13 residues. Germline lookup yields CDR1 MNHEY and CDR2 SVGAGI. The chain's CDR3 is CASSYVRGDTQYF. The CDR3 nucleotides are TGTGCCAGCAGTTACGTCAGGGGAGATACGCAGTATTTT.

The rearrangement links TRBV19 to TRBJ1-6, with 8 positions matching TRBD1. J was trimmed by 8 bases and V by 6 bases; bases with no gene match: 3. Germline assignment: CDR1 LNHDA and CDR2 SQIVND (reference sequence). This CDR3 is built from 13 residues. CDR3 in amino acids: CASSGTGHSPLHF. In DNA form, the CDR3 reads TGTGCCAGTAGCGGGACAGGCCATTCACCCCTCCACTTT.

This chain joins TRBV10-2 and TRBJ2-7; no clear D. This CDR3 spans 11 amino acids. The ends were cut back, 7 bases at V and 4 bases at J, with 8 bases in the middle. From germline, CDR1 is WSHSY and CDR2 SAAADI. DNA for the CDR3: TGCGCCAGCAAAGTAGAGTACGAGCAGTACTTC. This sequence encodes CASKVEYEQYF.

The CDR3 sequence is CASSEGRVYGYTF. The CDR3 DNA is TGTGCCAGCAGTGAAGGCAGGGTCTATGGCTACACCTTC. The chain joins TRBV2 to TRBJ1-2, with D perhaps TRBD1 (5 bases). The CDR3 runs 13 residues. The ends were cut back, 1 base at V and 4 bases at J, with 7 bases in the middle. Germline values: CDR1 SNHLY, CDR2 FYNNEI.

CDR3 residues: CASSYKGQGWGFF. CDR3 bases: TGTGCCAGCAGTTACAAGGGACAGGGTTGGGGGTTCTTC. J is TRBJ2-1 and V is TRBV6-6; 9 bases map to TRBD1. Germline-derived CDR1 and CDR2 are MNHNY and SVGAGI (reference sequence). V lost 2 bases to trimming and J lost 15 bases; unmatched junction nucleotides: 8. This CDR3 spans 13 amino acids.

The chain carries TRBV30 and TRBJ2-6, with D maybe TRBD1 (5 bases). The germline V and J ends were trimmed by 3 bases and 4 bases, with 28 bases remaining between them. Germline CDR1 is GTSNPN and CDR2 is SVGIG (reference sequence). The CDR3 runs 20 residues. CDR3 loop: CAWSPYPPRERIAGANVLTF. DNA of the CDR3: TGTGCCTGGAGCCCCTACCCACCCAGGGAAAGAATCGCGGGGGCCAACGTCCTGACTTTC.

This rearrangement joins TRBV5-1 to TRBJ1-2; a possible D gene is TRBD1 (5 bases). Germline V gives CDR1 SGHRS, CDR2 YFSETQ. Trimming stripped 7 bases from V and 4 bases from J, with 14 bases between. The CDR3 contains 13 residues. The CDR3: CASVTGSGYGYTF. Here the CDR3 DNA reads TGCGCCAGCGTTACAGGATCGGGCTATGGCTACACCTTC.

This chain joins TRBV18 and TRBJ1-4, with TRBD1 as a possible D gene (5 bases). The CDR3 runs to 15 residues. Per germline, CDR1 KGHSH and CDR2 LQKENI. The V end was cut by 3 bases, the J end by 7 bases, with 15 bases between. The CDR3 sequence: CASSPRRGKSEKLFF. The DNA of the CDR3 is TGTGCCAGCTCACCGCGGCGGGGGAAGAGTGAAAAACTGTTTTTT.

V usage is TRBV6-1 and J usage is TRBJ2-7; TRBD2 might be the D (6 bases). This CDR3 has 12 amino acids. From germline, CDR1 is MNHNS and CDR2 SASEGT. V lost 8 bases to trimming and J lost 7 bases, with 15 bases between them. The chain's CDR3 is CASVPGVGEQYF. CDR3 coding DNA: TGTGCCAGCGTTCCGGGGGTTGGGGAGCAGTACTTC.

The chain combines TRBV28 with TRBJ2-7; 10 bases fit TRBD2. Germline CDR1 is MDHEN and CDR2 is SYDVKM. Trimming took 5 bases from V and 2 from J; bases not matched to a gene: 3. This CDR3 comprises 14 residues. CDR3 residues: CASSKRGGTYEQYF. The DNA of the CDR3 is TGTGCCAGCAGTAAGCGGGGGGGAACCTACGAGCAGTACTTC. Drawing the rest from reference TRBV28 and TRBJ2-7, the complete variable domain is DVKVTQSSRYLVKRTGEKVFLECVQDMDHENMFWYRQDPGLGLRLIYFSYDVKMKEKGDIPEGYSVSREKKERFSLILESASTNQTSMYLCASSKRGGTYEQYFGPGTRLTVT.

The chain is built from TRBV15 and TRBJ1-2; no firm D call. V was shortened by 0 bases and J by 2 bases, with 10 bases between the two germline ends. The germline CDR1 and CDR2 sequences are LNHNV and YYDKDF (reference sequence). This CDR3 region has 15 residues. Here the CDR3 DNA reads TGTGCCACCAGCAGAGATTTAACACCGAACTATGGCTACACCTTC. Protein product: CATSRDLTPNYGYTF.

This chain links TRBV19 with TRBJ2-2; no reliable D call. The V and J ends lost 5 bases and 5 bases respectively, with 15 bases between them. Germline V gives CDR1 LNHDA, CDR2 SQIVND (reference sequence). This CDR3 region has 15 residues. The CDR3 loop reads CASSPRSARTGELFF. The CDR3 coding sequence is TGTGCCAGTAGTCCTCGGAGCGCGAGGACCGGGGAGCTGTTTTTT.

Only one count was recorded for this clone. This sequence joins TRBV2 and TRBJ2-2; D call uncertain. The CDR3 contains 14 residues. With 8 bases removed from V and 0 bases from J, the gap between germline ends came to 10 bases. Looked up from germline, CDR1 is SNHLY and CDR2 is FYNNEI. The CDR3 DNA is TGTGCCAGCCGTCCCGCATCGAACACCGGGGAGCTGTTTTTT. Its protein product is CASRPASNTGELFF.

The chain carries TRBV27 and TRBJ2-5; 11 nucleotides agree with TRBD2. In germline, CDR1 is MNHEY, CDR2 SMNVEV (reference sequence). Trimming cost V 6 bases and J 3 bases; bases outside gene matches: 3. CDR3 length: 14 amino acids. CDR3 sequence (DNA): TGTGCCAGCAGGGGACTAGCGGTTGAAGAGACCCAGTACTTC. This translates into CASRGLAVEETQYF.

This rearrangement joins TRBV9 to TRBJ1-3; 10 bases match TRBD1. J was trimmed by 0 bases and V by 4 bases; bases with no gene match: 4. CDR3 length equals 16 residues. CDR1 and CDR2 (germline): SGDLS, YYNGEE. CDR3 coding DNA: TGTGCCAGCAGCCCTCGGACAGGGGGCTCTGGAAACACCATATATTTT. Its translation is CASSPRTGGSGNTIYF.

The chain links TRBV18 to TRBJ1-4; D possibly corresponds to TRBD1 (6 bases). Germline values: CDR1 KGHSH, CDR2 LQKENI. CDR3 length: 15 amino acids. V shed 3 bases and J shed 8 bases, with 16 bases lying between them. CDR3 bases: TGTGCCAGCTCACCCCCGGGACGTAGGGGGGAAAAACTGTTTTTT. Its translation is CASSPPGRRGEKLFF. Based on the CDR3 plus reference TRBV18 and TRBJ1-4, the full variable domain is NAGVMQNPRHLVRRRGQEARLRCSPMKGHSHVYWYRQLPEEGLKFMVYLQKENIIDESGMPKERFSAEFPKEGPSILRIQQVVRGDSAAYFCASSPPGRRGEKLFFGSGTQLSVL.

In its sample, this clone was seen a few times. CDR3 amino acids: CSVGDRGADTQYF. The CDR3 coding sequence is TGCAGCGTTGGGGACAGGGGGGCAGATACGCAGTATTTT. The chain employs TRBV29-1 and TRBJ2-3; TRBD1 matches at 11 bases. CDR3 size: 13 residues. Per germline, CDR1 SQVTM and CDR2 ANQGSEA. V lost 4 bases and J lost 4; bases outside the gene matches: 1.